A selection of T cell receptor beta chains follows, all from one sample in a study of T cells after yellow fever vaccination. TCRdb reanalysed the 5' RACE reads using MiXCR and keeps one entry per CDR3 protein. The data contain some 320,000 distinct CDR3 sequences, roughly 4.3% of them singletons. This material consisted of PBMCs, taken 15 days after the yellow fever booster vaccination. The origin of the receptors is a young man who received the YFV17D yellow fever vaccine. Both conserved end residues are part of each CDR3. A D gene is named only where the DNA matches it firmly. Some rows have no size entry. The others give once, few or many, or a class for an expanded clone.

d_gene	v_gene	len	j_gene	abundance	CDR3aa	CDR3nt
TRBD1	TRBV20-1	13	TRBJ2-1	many	CSAPDRVGFEQFF	TGCAGTGCCCCCGACAGGGTAGGGTTTGAGCAGTTCTTC
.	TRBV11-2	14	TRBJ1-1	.	CASSLDPAGTEAFF	TGTGCCAGCAGCTTGGACCCAGCGGGCACTGAAGCTTTCTTT
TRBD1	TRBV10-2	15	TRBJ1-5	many	CASSDMGQGVTPQHF	TGCGCCAGCAGTGATATGGGACAGGGGGTTACGCCCCAGCATTTT
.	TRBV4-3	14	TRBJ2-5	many	CASSQESWGETQYF	TGCGCCAGCAGCCAAGAGAGTTGGGGAGAGACCCAGTACTTC
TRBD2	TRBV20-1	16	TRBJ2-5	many	CSARILLARDQETQYF	TGCAGTGCTAGAATCCTACTAGCGAGGGACCAAGAGACCCAGTACTTC
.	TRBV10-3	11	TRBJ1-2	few	CAISESRGYTF	TGTGCCATCAGTGAGTCTCGGGGCTACACCTTC
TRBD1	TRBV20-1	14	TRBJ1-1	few	CSARRGEDRSEAFF	TGCAGTGCTCGCAGGGGGGAGGATAGGTCTGAAGCTTTCTTT
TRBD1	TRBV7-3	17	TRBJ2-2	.	CASSLLKTGAGTGELFF	TGTGCCAGCAGCCTACTAAAGACAGGGGCCGGCACCGGGGAGCTGTTTTTT
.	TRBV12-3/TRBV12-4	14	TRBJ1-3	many	CASSGRITGNTIYF	TGTGCCAGCAGTGGGCGGATTACTGGAAACACCATATATTTT
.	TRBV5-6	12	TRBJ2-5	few	CASSPDQETQYF	TGTGCCAGCAGCCCCGACCAAGAGACCCAGTACTTC
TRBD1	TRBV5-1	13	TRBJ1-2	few	CASSEGQGHGYTF	TGCGCCAGCAGCGAGGGACAGGGGCATGGCTACACCTTC
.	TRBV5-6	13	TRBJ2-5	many	CASSLGRVQTQYF	TGTGCCAGCAGCTTGGGTAGAGTCCAGACCCAGTACTTC
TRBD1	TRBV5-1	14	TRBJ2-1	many	CASSLGTGSNEQFF	TGCGCCAGCAGCTTGGGGACAGGGTCTAATGAGCAGTTCTTC
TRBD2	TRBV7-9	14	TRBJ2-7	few	CASSSWTSGYEQYF	TGTGCCAGCAGCTCGTGGACTAGCGGGTACGAGCAGTACTTC
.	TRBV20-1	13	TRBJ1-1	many	CSASRPDQTSAFF	TGCAGTGCTAGTCGTCCAGACCAGACGTCGGCTTTCTTT
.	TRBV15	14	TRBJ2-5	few	CATSRLPVRETQYF	TGTGCCACCAGCAGACTTCCAGTTAGGGAGACCCAGTACTTC
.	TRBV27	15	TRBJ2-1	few	CASSFIGTNYNEQFF	TGTGCCAGCAGTTTTATTGGGACAAACTACAATGAGCAGTTCTTC
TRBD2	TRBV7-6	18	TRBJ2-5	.	CASSLTPSAGTYQETQYF	TGTGCCAGCAGCCTAACCCCCTCAGCGGGGACTTACCAAGAGACCCAGTACTTC
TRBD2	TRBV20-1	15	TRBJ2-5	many	CSARLPSSGGETQYF	TGCAGTGCTAGATTACCCTCTAGCGGGGGAGAGACCCAGTACTTC
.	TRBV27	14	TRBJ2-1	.	CASSLSRGYNEQFF	TGTGCCAGCAGTTTATCTCGGGGATACAATGAGCAGTTCTTC
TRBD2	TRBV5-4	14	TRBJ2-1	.	CASSLGTREDEQFF	TGTGCCAGCAGCCTAGGGACTAGGGAGGATGAGCAGTTCTTC
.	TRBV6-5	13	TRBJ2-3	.	CASSLTVTDTQYF	TGTGCCAGCAGTTTGACGGTGACAGATACGCAGTATTTT
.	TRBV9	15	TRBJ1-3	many	CASSPRTDPGNTIYF	TGTGCCAGCAGCCCCCGGACAGACCCTGGAAACACCATATATTTT
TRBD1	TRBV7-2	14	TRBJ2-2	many	CASSSRTGTGELFF	TGTGCCAGCAGCTCGAGGACAGGCACCGGGGAGCTGTTTTTT
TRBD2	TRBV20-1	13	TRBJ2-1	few	CSLTSGGAHEQFF	TGCAGCCTTACTAGCGGGGGGGCTCATGAGCAGTTCTTC
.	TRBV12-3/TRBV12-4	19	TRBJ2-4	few	CASSLSPSRTLLTKNIQYF	TGTGCCAGCAGTTTATCCCCCTCCCGCACCCTTTTAACCAAAAACATTCAGTACTTC
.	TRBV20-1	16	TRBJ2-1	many	CSARGSPLHSYNEQFF	TGCAGTGCTAGAGGATCCCCACTTCACTCCTACAATGAGCAGTTCTTC
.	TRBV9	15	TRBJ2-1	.	CASSLGEAPTNEQFF	TGTGCCAGCAGCCTGGGAGAGGCTCCAACCAATGAGCAGTTCTTC
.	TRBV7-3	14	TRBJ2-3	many	CASSSRTRPYTQYF	TGTGCCAGCAGCTCTCGGACTCGTCCCTATACGCAGTATTTT
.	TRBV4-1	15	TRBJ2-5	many	CASSQDKGGGETQYF	TGCGCCAGCAGCCAAGATAAAGGAGGGGGAGAGACCCAGTACTTC
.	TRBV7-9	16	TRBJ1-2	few	CASRLIGAQGGYGYTF	TGTGCCAGCAGATTAATCGGCGCCCAGGGAGGGTATGGCTACACCTTC
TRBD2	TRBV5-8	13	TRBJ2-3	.	CASTLGRTDTQYF	TGTGCCAGCACCCTCGGGAGGACAGATACGCAGTATTTT
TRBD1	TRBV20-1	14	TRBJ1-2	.	CSARGTGYRFGYTF	TGCAGTGCTAGAGGGACAGGTTATCGGTTTGGCTACACCTTC
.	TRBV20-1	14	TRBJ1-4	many	CSALRQPDNEKLFF	TGCAGTGCTCTTCGACAGCCTGATAATGAAAAACTGTTTTTT